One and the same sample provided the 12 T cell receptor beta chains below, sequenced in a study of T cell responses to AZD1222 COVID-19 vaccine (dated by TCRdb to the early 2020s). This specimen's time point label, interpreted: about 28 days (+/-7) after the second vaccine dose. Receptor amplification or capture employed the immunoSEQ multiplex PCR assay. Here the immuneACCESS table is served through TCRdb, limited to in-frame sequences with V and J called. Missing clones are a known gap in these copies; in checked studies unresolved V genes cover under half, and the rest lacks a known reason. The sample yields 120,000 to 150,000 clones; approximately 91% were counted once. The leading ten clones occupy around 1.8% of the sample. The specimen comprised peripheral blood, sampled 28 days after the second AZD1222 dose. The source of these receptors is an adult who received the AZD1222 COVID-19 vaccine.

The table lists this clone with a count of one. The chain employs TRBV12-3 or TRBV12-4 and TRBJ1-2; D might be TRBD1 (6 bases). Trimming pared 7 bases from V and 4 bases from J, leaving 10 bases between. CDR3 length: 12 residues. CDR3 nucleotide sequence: TGTGCCAGCACCCAGGGGAGCTATGGCTACACCTTC. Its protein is CASTQGSYGYTF.

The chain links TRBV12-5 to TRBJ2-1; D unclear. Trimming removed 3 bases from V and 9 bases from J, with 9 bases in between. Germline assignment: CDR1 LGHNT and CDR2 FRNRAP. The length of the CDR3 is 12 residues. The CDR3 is CASGLEIGEQFF. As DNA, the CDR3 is TGTGCTAGTGGTTTAGAGATTGGTGAGCAGTTCTTC.

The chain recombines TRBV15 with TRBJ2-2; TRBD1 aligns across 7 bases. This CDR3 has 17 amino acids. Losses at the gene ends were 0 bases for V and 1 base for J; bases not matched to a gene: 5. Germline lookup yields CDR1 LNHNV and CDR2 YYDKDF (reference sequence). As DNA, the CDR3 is TGTGCCACCAGCAGAGAGCTGACAGGGCTGAACACCGGGGAGCTGTTTTTT. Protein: CATSRELTGLNTGELFF. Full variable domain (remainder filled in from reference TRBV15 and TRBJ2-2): DAMVIQNPRYQVTQFGKPVTLSCSQTLNHNVMYWYQQKSSQAPKLLFHYYDKDFNNEADTPDNFQSRRPNTSFCFLDIRSPGLGDTAMYLCATSRELTGLNTGELFFGEGSRLTVL.

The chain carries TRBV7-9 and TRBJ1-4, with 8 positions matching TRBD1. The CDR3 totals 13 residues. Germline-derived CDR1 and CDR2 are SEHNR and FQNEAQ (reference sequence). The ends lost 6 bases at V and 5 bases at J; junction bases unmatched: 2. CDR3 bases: TGTGCCAGCAGGACAGGGGAGAATGAAAAACTGTTTTTT. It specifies CASRTGENEKLFF.

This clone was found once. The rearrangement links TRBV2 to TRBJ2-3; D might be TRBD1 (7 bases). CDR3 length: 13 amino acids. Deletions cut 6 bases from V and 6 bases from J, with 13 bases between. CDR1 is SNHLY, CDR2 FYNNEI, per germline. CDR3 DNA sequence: TGTGCCAGCAGCAGACCAGGGGGGGATACGCAGTATTTT. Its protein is CASSRPGGDTQYF.

In nucleotides, the CDR3 is TGTGCCAGCAGTTTTGGGGGGTACCTCTCCTACAATGAGCAGTTCTTC. It codes for CASSFGGYLSYNEQFF. The J gene is TRBJ2-1, the V gene TRBV27; D is perhaps TRBD2 (6 bases). With 3 bases removed from V and 0 bases from J, the gap between germline ends came to 12 bases. This CDR3 contains 16 residues. In germline, CDR1 is MNHEY, CDR2 SMNVEV (reference sequence).

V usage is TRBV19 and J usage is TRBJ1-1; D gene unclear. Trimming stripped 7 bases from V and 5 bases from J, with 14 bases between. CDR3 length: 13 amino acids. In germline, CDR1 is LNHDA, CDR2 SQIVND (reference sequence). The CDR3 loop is CASNRRGWTEAFF. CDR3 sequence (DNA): TGTGCCAGTAATAGAAGAGGGTGGACTGAAGCTTTCTTT.

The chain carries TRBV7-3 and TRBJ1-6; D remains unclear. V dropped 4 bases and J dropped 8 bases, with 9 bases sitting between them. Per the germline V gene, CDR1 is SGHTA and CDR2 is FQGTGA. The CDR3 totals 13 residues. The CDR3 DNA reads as TGTGCCAGCAGCTCCACCCCCGATTCACCCCTCCACTTT. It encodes CASSSTPDSPLHF.

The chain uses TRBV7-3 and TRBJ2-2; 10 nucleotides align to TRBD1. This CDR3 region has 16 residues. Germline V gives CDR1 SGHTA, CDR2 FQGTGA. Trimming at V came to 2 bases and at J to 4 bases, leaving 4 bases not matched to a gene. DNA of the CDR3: TGTGCCAGCAGCTTAGCCGGGACAGGGGCCACCGGGGAGCTGTTTTTT. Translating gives CASSLAGTGATGELFF.

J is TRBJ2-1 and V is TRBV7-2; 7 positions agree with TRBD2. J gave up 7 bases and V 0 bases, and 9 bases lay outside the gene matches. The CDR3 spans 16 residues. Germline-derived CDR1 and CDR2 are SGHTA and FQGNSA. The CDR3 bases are TGTGCCAGCAGCTTAGCAATTGGCGGGAGTGTGAATGAGCAGTTCTTC. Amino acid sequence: CASSLAIGGSVNEQFF.

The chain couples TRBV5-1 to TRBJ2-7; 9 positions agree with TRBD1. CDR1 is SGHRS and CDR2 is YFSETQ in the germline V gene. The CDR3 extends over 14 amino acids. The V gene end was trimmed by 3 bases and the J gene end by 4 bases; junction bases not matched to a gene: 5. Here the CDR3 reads CASSYGTGKYEQYF. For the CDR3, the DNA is TGCGCCAGCAGCTACGGGACAGGGAAGTACGAGCAGTACTTC.

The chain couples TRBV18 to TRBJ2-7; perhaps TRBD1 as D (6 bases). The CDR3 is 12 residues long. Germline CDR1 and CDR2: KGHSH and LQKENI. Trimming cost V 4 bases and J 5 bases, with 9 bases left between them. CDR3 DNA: TGTGCCAGCTCACTTCAGGGGAACGAGCAGTACTTC. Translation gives CASSLQGNEQYF. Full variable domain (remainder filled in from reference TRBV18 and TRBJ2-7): NAGVMQNPRHLVRRRGQEARLRCSPMKGHSHVYWYRQLPEEGLKFMVYLQKENIIDESGMPKERFSAEFPKEGPSILRIQQVVRGDSAAYFCASSLQGNEQYFGPGTRLTVT.